A selection of T cell receptor beta chains follows, all from one sample in a study of control samples from healthy donors and cancer patients. Sequencing was performed with immunoSEQ multiplex PCR; in TCRdb, only in-frame clones are kept and a portion is missing. The table has around 72,000 clones, 84% seen once. The source material was blood. These receptors were collected from a man aged 50-59 years in good health. Both conserved end residues are part of each CDR3. The D gene is left open where the match is weak. The size of a clone is reported for some rows only, either as once, few or many, or as a class for expanded clones.

v_gene	abundance	d_gene	j_gene	CDR3aa	CDR3nt
TRBV3-1/TRBV3-2	-	-	TRBJ1-4	CASSLQGTEKLFF	TGTGCCAGCAGCCTGCAGGGTACTGAAAAACTGTTTTTT
TRBV5-4	-	-	TRBJ1-2	CASRTLTSNYGYTF	TGTGCCAGCAGGACCCTAACAAGTAACTATGGCTACACCTTC
TRBV24-1	-	-	TRBJ2-7	CATRPLGGYEQYF	TGTGCCACCAGACCCTTAGGGGGCTACGAGCAGTACTTC
TRBV20-1	-	-	TRBJ2-1	CSASTDEQFF	TGCAGTGCTAGTACCGATGAGCAGTTCTTC
TRBV24-1	-	TRBD2	TRBJ2-5	CATSDSGTSSETQYF	TGTGCCACCAGTGACTCCGGGACTAGCTCGGAGACCCAGTACTTC
TRBV4-3	few	-	TRBJ2-1	CASSQDVFGGFSYNEQFF	TGCGCCAGCAGCCAAGATGTCTTCGGCGGGTTCTCCTACAATGAGCAGTTCTTC
TRBV3-1/TRBV3-2	-	TRBD2	TRBJ2-7	CASSQGRLAETMRGYEQYF	TGTGCCAGCAGCCAAGGGCGGCTAGCGGAAACAATGAGAGGCTACGAGCAGTACTTC
TRBV5-1	-	-	TRBJ2-7	CASSSAERSYEQYF	TGCGCCAGCAGCTCGGCTGAGCGCTCCTACGAGCAGTACTTC
TRBV18	-	-	TRBJ2-7	CASSPSSYEQYF	TGTGCCAGCTCTCCCAGCTCCTACGAGCAGTACTTC
TRBV11-2	-	-	TRBJ2-5	CASSPNTEETQYF	TGTGCCAGCAGCCCCAACACAGAAGAGACCCAGTACTTC
TRBV14	-	-	TRBJ1-2	CASSQEGVDYGYTF	TGTGCCAGCAGCCAAGAAGGTGTCGACTATGGCTACACCTTC
TRBV24-1	once	TRBD1	TRBJ1-4	CATSGGQGQANEKLFF	TGTGCCACCAGTGGGGGACAGGGGCAAGCTAATGAAAAACTGTTTTTT
TRBV5-1	-	TRBD2	TRBJ2-2	CASSSPSGSQLTGELFF	TGCGCCAGCAGCTCCCCTAGCGGGAGCCAACTCACCGGGGAGCTGTTTTTT
TRBV9	-	TRBD2	TRBJ2-1	CASSVGAGGVHEQFF	TGTGCCAGCAGCGTAGGGGCGGGGGGGGTCCATGAGCAGTTCTTC
TRBV5-6	-	-	TRBJ1-5	CASSLWARTYQPQHF	TGTGCCAGCAGCTTGTGGGCCAGGACCTATCAGCCCCAGCATTTT
TRBV6-4	medium-sized	TRBD2	TRBJ2-1	CASRETSGDYNEQFF	TGTGCCAGCAGGGAGACTAGCGGGGACTACAATGAGCAGTTCTTC
TRBV10-3	-	-	TRBJ1-6	CAISAEGTYNSPLHF	TGTGCCATCAGTGCGGAGGGAACCTATAATTCACCCCTCCACTTT
TRBV7-9	-	-	TRBJ1-5	CASSPLGQGYQPQHF	TGTGCCAGCTCCCCGCTAGGGCAGGGTTATCAGCCCCAGCATTTT
TRBV30	-	TRBD2	TRBJ2-1	CACRGAGVYNEQFF	TGTGCCTGCCGTGGAGCGGGAGTCTACAATGAGCAGTTCTTC
TRBV6-5	-	TRBD1	TRBJ1-5	CASSSTGGGGRQPQHF	TGTGCCAGCAGTTCGACAGGGGGCGGAGGTCGTCAGCCCCAGCATTTT
TRBV29-1	-	-	TRBJ1-2	CSVFGPQLYGYTF	TGCAGCGTTTTCGGGCCCCAACTCTATGGCTACACCTTC
TRBV3-1/TRBV3-2	-	-	TRBJ2-7	CASSLGDPSYEQYF	TGTGCCAGCAGCCTAGGGGACCCTTCCTACGAGCAGTACTTC
TRBV29-1	-	-	TRBJ2-3	CSAGQPDTQYF	TGCAGCGCAGGACAGCCAGATACGCAGTATTTT
TRBV4-1	-	-	TRBJ2-1	CASSQDRRWVEFF	TGCGCCAGCAGCCAAGATAGGAGGTGGGTGGAGTTCTTC
TRBV7-6	-	-	TRBJ2-1	CASRYTSGAYNEQFF	TGTGCCAGCAGATACACGTCGGGAGCCTACAATGAGCAGTTCTTC
TRBV6-1	-	-	TRBJ2-7	CASSEFKGPYEQYF	TGTGCCAGCAGTGAATTTAAGGGGCCCTACGAGCAGTACTTC
TRBV25-1	-	-	TRBJ1-6	CASTRGNSPLHF	TGTGCCAGCACTAGAGGTAATTCACCCCTCCACTTT
TRBV11-2	once	-	TRBJ1-4	CASSLGGHNEKLFF	TGTGCCAGCAGCTTGGGGGGACATAATGAAAAACTGTTTTTT
TRBV24-1	-	TRBD2	TRBJ2-7	CATSDFRIEREYEQYF	TGTGCCACCAGTGATTTCCGGATAGAGCGGGAGTACGAGCAGTACTTC